The clone carrying this T cell receptor (beta chain) was recorded a few times. The antigen remains undetermined. At one of its ends the junction is not consistent with the germline gene, which may arise from a read error. One entry per CDR3 protein, called by TCRdb with MiXCR from the RT-PCR reads. The repertoire holds under 800,000 distinct CDR3 sequences, with roughly 14% as singletons. The sample comes from a study of response to subunit inactivated influenza vaccine. Findings and limits, study-wide: The authors suggested that every seasonal influenza vaccination recruits few new T cells.

The CDR3 covers 16 residues. Germline-derived CDR1 and CDR2 are DFQATT and SNEGSKA (reference sequence). This receptor was taken from a man over 45 who received an inactivated influenza vaccine. The rearrangement joins TRBV20-1 to TRBJ1-4, with unresolved D. Source: PBMCs from blood, taken about 14 days before vaccination. CDR3 coding DNA: TGCTGTGCTAGAAACCCGGTCCCAACAACTAATGAAAAACTGTTTTTT. Translation gives CCARNPVPTTNEKLFF.